Below, 4 T cell receptor beta chains from the same sample are listed, as sequenced in a study of human T cells and chemical hapten exposure. TCRdb used MiXCR to reprocess the RACE reads, holding one entry per CDR3 protein. The data show approximately 80,000 distinct CDR3 sequences, more than 10% seen once. Time point: patch test 3, about 24 weeks after DPC sensitization. Treatment here: therapeutic diphenylcyclopropenone sensitization with weekly scalp DPC. The material was whole blood, obtained in connection with sensitization to the hapten diphenylcyclopropenone (DPC). The receptor set was obtained from a woman between 45 and 65 years old with alopecia areata. Some clones in this sample may be carry-over from other donors' samples.

The CDR3 DNA sequence: TGTGCCTGGAGTGTACTAGGGGGAGGGGGTGTTAATTCACCCCTCCACTTT. It is translated as CAWSVLGGGGVNSPLHF. This chain joins TRBV30 and TRBJ1-6; D might be TRBD1 (6 bases). Germline CDR1 and CDR2: GTSNPN and SVGIG (reference sequence). Trimming stripped 0 bases from V and 6 bases from J, with 18 bases between. The CDR3 has 17 amino acids.

As to this clonotype: A much larger clone lies a single base off, so this may be a read error. The V gene is TRBV10-3, the J gene TRBJ2-7, with 11 bases matching TRBD2. This CDR3 region has 16 residues. Losses at the gene ends were 5 bases for V and 9 bases for J; bases not matched to a gene: 15. The germline V gene encodes CDR1 ENHRY and CDR2 SYGVKD. This CDR3 is CAISPGTSGDFLVQYF. CDR3 bases: TGTGCCATCAGTCCCGGGACTAGCGGAGACTTCTTAGTGCAGTACTTC.

This clonotype has ten or more counts. The chain carries TRBV5-1 and TRBJ2-1; maybe TRBD1 (6 bases). V dropped 9 bases and J dropped 9 bases, with 22 bases sitting between them. The CDR3 is 14 residues long. Germline CDR1 is SGHRS and CDR2 is YFSETQ. CDR3 residues: CATSQGHSGAEQFF. CDR3 nucleotides: TGCGCCACCTCCCAGGGGCACTCGGGCGCTGAGCAGTTCTTC.

V and J are TRBV29-1 and TRBJ2-7; 9 bases line up with TRBD1. The length of the CDR3 is 12 residues. V dropped 7 bases and J dropped 3; count of bases not matched to a gene: 4. Looked up from germline, CDR1 is SQVTM and CDR2 is ANQGSEA. As DNA, the CDR3 is TGCAGCGCCCGGGACAGGGTCTACGAGCAGTACTTC. Its translation is CSARDRVYEQYF.